This TCR beta chain was sequenced in a study of beta chain features in type 1 diabetes listed by TCRdb under 2018. For the study in its entirety: Mean age, gender distribution, total cell number and subset yield were not different between patients and healthy donors. A total of 100 million to 110 million sorted cells were examined across all samples, and a strong correlation was observed between cell number per subset and RNA yield. In the study, recently diagnosed type 1 diabetes patients and matched healthy donors were compared on the TCRB repertoires of their sorted circulating CD4+ T cell subsets. Whereas all 28 donors provided naive and central memory subsets, regulatory and stem cell-like memory subsets were isolated from just 8 patients and roughly 8 healthy donors. What the study reported, not specific to this receptor: Type 1 diabetes patients showed a moderate but significant shortening of TCRB CDR3 length in all four CD4+ subsets. PCR may preferentially amplify shorter templates, but because patient and control samples were amplified and corrected together, any resulting skew would affect both groups equally. At VDJ recombination sites, patients with type 1 diabetes made fewer insertions and deleted more nucleotides, a pattern implying thymic rearrangement abnormalities. HLA sub-analyses involved small numbers of individuals, so any influence of HLA type on TCRB rearrangement remained unresolved. Sequencing cDNA rather than genomic DNA could over-represent highly expressing activated cells, although activation and CD3 levels did not differ between groups. Naive, central memory and regulatory TCRB repertoires appeared to be more similar among patients than among healthy donors.

Only a few counts were recorded for this clone. No cognate antigen has been identified for it. Base qualities are not recorded, but no much larger clone differs from it by a single base. Other DNA sequences in the same sample also yield this CDR3. A single peripheral blood draw of approximately 110 mL on average was collected from each donor into heparinised tubes. Naive, central memory, regulatory and stem cell-like memory CD4+ T cells were sorted on a BD FACSAria II using a panel including CD45RO, CCR7, CD25, CD127, CD95 and CD27. A purity above 95% was achieved for all sorted populations. PBMCs were isolated right away by Lymphoprep density gradient centrifugation and were stained directly, without culture. To minimize batch effects, samples were stained and sorted in pairs, one healthy donor with one patient per experiment. All of the isolated RNA was reverse transcribed with the High Capacity cDNA Reverse Transcription Kit, so expressed TCRB transcripts were sequenced. Naive, central memory and regulatory T cell samples underwent deep immunoSEQ sequencing, averaging about 3.57 million total reads per sample. After sorted cells were lysed in RLT buffer, RNA was extracted with DNase-treated RNeasy Micro or Mini kits, with the choice depending on cell number. To prevent cross-contamination, each cell subset was processed individually, whereas patient and healthy donor samples were processed jointly. The immunoSEQ multiplex PCR was used to amplify TCRB sequences from cDNA, generating 87-bp fragments that spanned the CDR3 region. Sequencing of the amplicons was performed on the Illumina HiSeq platform. From the authors' description of their analysis: PCR bias was corrected computationally using synthetic template baselines, and reads within Hamming distance 2 were collapsed, with unmergeable singletons discarded. Reads were aligned against IMGT so that V, D and J genes, CDR3 length and insertions or deletions at six rearrangement sites could be assigned. Within each subset, clonotype counts were normalized to sorted cell number, after which true diversity and Gini coefficients were computed with the tcR R package. The overlap coefficient, calculated on TCRB nucleotide sequences, was used to measure repertoire sharing. Out-of-frame TCRB sequences from naive cells were analyzed as a proxy for the pre-selection repertoire. What TCRdb holds here is the immuneACCESS table cut down to in-frame rearrangements. Part of the clones is not present; checked against another copy, under half of the missing clones reflect an unresolved V gene, and the others are unexplained. That table supplies the V and J calls and clone size; D and trimming were determined from the DNA. The sample includes over 350,000 clones, with approximately 15% observed a single time. The ten largest clones represent under 0.02% of the sample.

Including the terminal cysteine and phenylalanine, the CDR3 comprises 11 residues. Here the CDR3 DNA is all that survives: 33 bases in frame from base 1. The germline V gene (reference sequence) yields DFQATT for CDR1 and SNEGSKA for CDR2. The junction carries 9 bases between V and J, which are trimmed by 5 bases and 5 bases respectively. The chain links TRBV20-1 with TRBJ1-2; a confident D gene designation cannot be given. The sample taken for sequencing was naive CD4+ T cells from blood. The cell subset or site label here, explained by the study, means: true naive CD4+ T cells. This TCR came from a woman aged 18-35 years in good health. The DNA sequence is as follows: TGCAGTGCTCCCCTTCTTTATGGCTACACCTTC. The translation is CSAPLLYGYTF.